The rows below give T cell receptor beta chains drawn from one sample of a study of T-cell reconstitution after alpha-beta-depleted transplantation in children. One entry per CDR3 protein, called by TCRdb with MiXCR from the PCR reads. Altogether more than 200,000 distinct CDR3 sequences are present, 9.7% being singletons, with the ten largest covering 5% to 5.5%. The specimen comprised PBMCs from the stem cell graft donor, sampled from the stem cell graft. These receptors were collected from a human donor who donated a stem cell graft to a child with SCID. Each CDR3 is given without its conserved first and last residue. D genes are given only for firm matches.

V gene: TRBV5-6; D gene: NA; CDR3 protein: ASSLTGTPQWGAF
V gene: TRBV20-1; D gene: TRBD2; CDR3 protein: SAVLAGTDNEQF
V gene: TRBV7-8; D gene: NA; CDR3 protein: ASSLAGHYTEAF
V gene: TRBV12-3/TRBV12-4; D gene: TRBD1; CDR3 protein: ASSLRQGAGNEQF
V gene: TRBV29-1; D gene: NA; CDR3 protein: SLGPGDGYT
V gene: TRBV7-9; D gene: TRBD1; CDR3 protein: ASSQGTVSNEKLF
V gene: TRBV18; D gene: TRBD1; CDR3 protein: ASSSGQGGRHYT
V gene: TRBV20-1; D gene: NA; CDR3 protein: SARRDPYGDT
V gene: TRBV5-4; D gene: NA; CDR3 protein: ASSLRAPTDTQY
V gene: TRBV27; D gene: NA; CDR3 protein: ASSYRVPVTGELF
V gene: TRBV15; D gene: TRBD1; CDR3 protein: ATSRDFQGADEQY
V gene: TRBV5-1; D gene: NA; CDR3 protein: ASSLVGGPNQPQH
V gene: TRBV6-1; D gene: TRBD2; CDR3 protein: ASSTPLAGTSADTQY
V gene: TRBV5-1; D gene: TRBD1; CDR3 protein: ASSLDGQGNEKLF
V gene: TRBV9; D gene: TRBD2; CDR3 protein: ASSAGTSVLNEQF
V gene: TRBV29-1; D gene: TRBD1; CDR3 protein: SVQEGAATNEKLF
V gene: TRBV20-1; D gene: NA; CDR3 protein: SVIRSGAGNTIY
V gene: TRBV5-1; D gene: TRBD1; CDR3 protein: ASSIQGLGTEAF
V gene: TRBV7-2; D gene: TRBD1; CDR3 protein: ASSPGTGRGTEAF
V gene: TRBV7-9; D gene: TRBD1; CDR3 protein: ASKQGPLGGYT
V gene: TRBV29-1; D gene: TRBD2; CDR3 protein: SVEETSGKTYEQY
V gene: TRBV28; D gene: NA; CDR3 protein: ASNVGLLYGYT
V gene: TRBV20-1; D gene: TRBD1; CDR3 protein: SAGTYRGDTEAF
V gene: TRBV4-1; D gene: TRBD1; CDR3 protein: ASSQEGRTGEIGVQETQY
V gene: TRBV9; D gene: NA; CDR3 protein: ASSVAGNSPLH
V gene: TRBV20-1; D gene: NA; CDR3 protein: SAQDSGNTIY
V gene: TRBV19; D gene: NA; CDR3 protein: ATPLDVLYGYT
V gene: TRBV20-1; D gene: NA; CDR3 protein: SARRGATGELF
V gene: TRBV2; D gene: TRBD1; CDR3 protein: ASSGRGQNYGYT
V gene: TRBV2; D gene: TRBD1; CDR3 protein: ASSDYQGAHNEQF
V gene: TRBV5-1; D gene: TRBD2; CDR3 protein: ASSLGSAGGTYEQY
V gene: TRBV4-1; D gene: NA; CDR3 protein: ASSHEGGYNEQF
V gene: TRBV5-1; D gene: NA; CDR3 protein: ASGLDRRDGNQPQH
V gene: TRBV11-2; D gene: TRBD2; CDR3 protein: ASSRIQRGGTDTQY
V gene: TRBV25-1; D gene: NA; CDR3 protein: ASSPRMGIEAF
V gene: TRBV5-1; D gene: NA; CDR3 protein: ASSLDPVRPYGYT
V gene: TRBV20-1; D gene: TRBD1; CDR3 protein: SAREGSRGLNEQY
V gene: TRBV5-1; D gene: NA; CDR3 protein: ASTKGTGGGNEQF
V gene: TRBV7-2; D gene: TRBD2; CDR3 protein: ASSSRTSADEQF
V gene: TRBV5-6; D gene: NA; CDR3 protein: ASSNLDGYGYT
V gene: TRBV20-1; D gene: NA; CDR3 protein: SANPLGGGSYEQY
V gene: TRBV5-1; D gene: NA; CDR3 protein: ASSLVQAPDTQY
V gene: TRBV30; D gene: TRBD1; CDR3 protein: AWKGQPNTEAF
V gene: TRBV3-1; D gene: NA; CDR3 protein: ASSHRGRKGTDTQY
V gene: TRBV20-1; D gene: TRBD2; CDR3 protein: SARGGLAGWETQY
V gene: TRBV7-2; D gene: TRBD1; CDR3 protein: ASSFDRGRYEQY
V gene: TRBV10-3; D gene: NA; CDR3 protein: AISEGSPGPTEAF
V gene: TRBV20-1; D gene: TRBD1; CDR3 protein: SARAGGQGRDEQF
V gene: TRBV2; D gene: TRBD2; CDR3 protein: ASSWTSGGYEQY
V gene: TRBV27; D gene: TRBD1; CDR3 protein: ASRPTGGGEQY
V gene: TRBV6-5; D gene: TRBD2; CDR3 protein: ASSRLAGGPYNEQF
V gene: TRBV6-1; D gene: TRBD1; CDR3 protein: ASRPPGTGSRGYT
V gene: TRBV12-3/TRBV12-4; D gene: NA; CDR3 protein: ASSKNGGGYGYT
V gene: TRBV5-6; D gene: TRBD2; CDR3 protein: ASSLVSGGGETQY